This T cell receptor beta chain was retrieved from a study of blood T cell repertoires in COVID-19. TCRdb keeps only in-frame clones here, not all; method: immunoSEQ multiplex PCR. The sample records under 30,000 clones, approximately 94% being singletons. Germline V gene sequence: CDR1 MNHEY, CDR2 SMNVEV (reference sequence). V gave up 3 bases and J gave up 7 bases, with 13 bases separating them. This CDR3 has 15 residues. The gene calls are TRBV27 and TRBJ1-6, with no clear D. Sequencing was done on a sample of peripheral blood. This clonotype was sampled from a woman aged 45-60 years with active COVID-19. The DNA of the CDR3 is TGTGCCAGCAGTTTTCTGGCTAGGCCAAATTCACCCCTCCACTTT. Protein: CASSFLARPNSPLHF.